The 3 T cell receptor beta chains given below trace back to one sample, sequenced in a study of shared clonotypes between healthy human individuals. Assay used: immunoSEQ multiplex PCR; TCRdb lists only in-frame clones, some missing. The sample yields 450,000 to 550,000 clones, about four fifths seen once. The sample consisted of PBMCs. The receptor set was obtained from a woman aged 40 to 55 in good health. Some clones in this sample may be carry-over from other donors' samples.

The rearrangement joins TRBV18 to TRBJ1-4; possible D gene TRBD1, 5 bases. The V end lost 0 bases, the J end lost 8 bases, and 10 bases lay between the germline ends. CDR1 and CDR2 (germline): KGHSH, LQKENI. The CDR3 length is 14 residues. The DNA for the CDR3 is TGTGCCAGCTCACCACCGGGGGACCGGGAAAAACTGTTTTTT. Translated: CASSPPGDREKLFF.

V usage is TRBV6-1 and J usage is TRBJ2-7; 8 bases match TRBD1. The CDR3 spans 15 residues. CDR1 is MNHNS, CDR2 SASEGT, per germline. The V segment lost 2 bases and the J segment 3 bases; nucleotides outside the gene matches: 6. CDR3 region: CASSESQGAFYEQYF. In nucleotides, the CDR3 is TGTGCCAGCAGTGAATCGCAGGGGGCTTTCTACGAGCAGTACTTC.

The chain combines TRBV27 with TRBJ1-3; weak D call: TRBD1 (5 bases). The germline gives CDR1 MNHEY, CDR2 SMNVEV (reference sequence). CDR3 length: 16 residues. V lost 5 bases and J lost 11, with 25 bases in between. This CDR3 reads CASSPRRGIDRSAIYF. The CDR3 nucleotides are TGTGCCAGCAGTCCCCGAAGGGGTATCGATAGGAGTGCCATATATTTT.